Listed here are 23 T cell receptor beta chains from one sample, sequenced in a study of CD8 T cells in Susac syndrome. An amount of RNA that ranged from roughly 0.45 to 1 ug was reverse transcribed with random hexamers. Each CDR3 protein is one row after TCRdb ran MiXCR on the immunoSEQ multiplex PCR reads. In the table there are about 280,000 distinct CDR3 sequences, approximately 81% of which are singletons. The specimen sequenced was CD8+ T cells from PBMCs. These receptors were obtained from a human donor with multiple sclerosis.

This clonotype showed up just once. The CDR3: CASSFYRLGVRTDTQYF. CDR3 coding DNA: TGTGCCAGCAGTTTTTATCGCTTAGGGGTGCGCACAGATACGCAGTATTTT. The chain combines TRBV27 with TRBJ2-3; maybe TRBD1 (5 bases). Germline assignment: CDR1 MNHEY and CDR2 SMNVEV (reference sequence). The CDR3 contains 17 residues. The V end lost 3 bases, the J end lost 1 base, and 17 bases lay between the germline ends.

This clonotype was seen only once. V is TRBV7-9 and J is TRBJ2-7; the match to TRBD2 covers 7 bases. V lost 4 bases, J lost 4 bases, and 7 bases stayed unmatched. The CDR3 consists of 14 residues. Germline assignment: CDR1 SEHNR and CDR2 FQNEAQ (reference sequence). The CDR3 is CASSSSGEGYEQYF. The CDR3 DNA is TGTGCCAGCAGCTCGTCGGGGGAGGGATACGAGCAGTACTTC.

This chain connects TRBV9 to TRBJ1-2; D might be TRBD1 (5 bases). Looked up from germline, CDR1 is SGDLS and CDR2 is YYNGEE. V lost 0 bases to trimming and J lost 4 bases, with 19 bases between them. The CDR3 consists of 17 residues. DNA of the CDR3: TGTGCCAGCAGCGTAGATCGGGAGCTGGGGGTTTTCTATGGCTACACCTTC. Translating gives CASSVDRELGVFYGYTF.

The chain carries TRBV28 and TRBJ2-1, with D hard to call. The CDR3 length is 13 residues. From germline, CDR1 is MDHEN and CDR2 SYDVKM. Deletions cut 6 bases from V and 6 bases from J, with 12 bases between. In nucleotides, the CDR3 is TGTGCCAGCAGCCATTTAGCTTCCAATGAGCAGTTCTTC. Its translation is CASSHLASNEQFF.

This chain uses TRBV27 with TRBJ2-1; no clear D gene. The CDR3 has 14 residues. Germline lookup yields CDR1 MNHEY and CDR2 SMNVEV (reference sequence). V lost 6 bases, J lost 6 bases, and 15 bases lay in between. CDR3 sequence (DNA): TGTGCCAGCAGCTTACGGTCCCCCGCCAATGAGCAGTTCTTC. As protein: CASSLRSPANEQFF.

V gene TRBV9 combines with J gene TRBJ1-1; D remains ambiguous. Trimming removed 0 bases from V and 6 bases from J, with 6 bases in between. The CDR3 has 12 amino acids. CDR1 SGDLS and CDR2 YYNGEE come from the germline V gene. CDR3 region: CASSVDGAEAFF. For the CDR3, the DNA is TGTGCCAGCAGCGTAGACGGAGCTGAAGCTTTCTTT. Supplemented by reference TRBV9 and TRBJ1-1, the full variable domain reads DSGVTQTPKHLITATGQRVTLRCSPRSGDLSVYWYQQSLDQGLQFLIQYYNGEERAKGNILERFSAQQFPDLHSELNLSSLELGDSALYFCASSVDGAEAFFGQGTRLTVV.

This sequence joins TRBV18 and TRBJ1-6; perhaps TRBD1 as D (6 bases). Germline CDR1 reads KGHSH; CDR2 reads LQKENI. Trimming shortened V by 3 bases and J by 8 bases, and 17 bases separated the two germline ends. The length of the CDR3 is 16 residues. The CDR3 coding sequence is TGTGCCAGCTCACCTACGACAGGACGGCGGCATTCACCCCTCCACTTT. This codes for CASSPTTGRRHSPLHF.

In this sample, this clonotype turned up once. CDR3 sequence reads: CASSPRVNYEQYF. The CDR3 DNA reads as TGTGCCAGCAGCCCCAGGGTCAACTACGAGCAGTACTTC. The chain recombines TRBV12-3 or TRBV12-4 with TRBJ2-7; possibly TRBD1 for D (5 bases). V dropped 6 bases and J dropped 3 bases, with 12 bases sitting between them. The CDR3 extends over 13 amino acids.

This chain connects TRBV20-1 to TRBJ1-6, with D hard to call. This CDR3 is 11 amino acids long. Germline V gene lookup returns CDR1 DFQATT and CDR2 SNEGSKA (reference sequence). V gave up 5 bases and J gave up 7 bases, with 6 bases separating them. This CDR3 is CSARPNSPLHF. In DNA, the CDR3 is TGCAGTGCTCGACCCAATTCACCCCTCCACTTT.

The CDR3 loop is CASRDRVDTSTDTQYF. In DNA, the CDR3 is TGTGCCAGCAGAGACCGGGTGGACACTAGCACAGATACGCAGTATTTT. The chain links TRBV6-1 to TRBJ2-3; TRBD1 might be the D (5 bases). This CDR3 contains 16 residues. Trimming took 6 bases from V and 0 from J, leaving 16 bases between them. Germline V gene sequence: CDR1 MNHNS, CDR2 SASEGT.

This chain connects TRBV2 to TRBJ2-1, with 8 nucleotides matching TRBD1. The CDR3 extends over 14 amino acids. From germline, CDR1 is SNHLY and CDR2 FYNNEI. The ends lost 8 bases at V and 9 bases at J; junction bases unmatched: 12. The CDR3 sequence: CASPRGDRIGEQFF. CDR3 bases: TGTGCCAGCCCTAGGGGGGACAGGATCGGTGAGCAGTTCTTC.

The chain is built from TRBV5-4 and TRBJ2-1; the match to TRBD2 covers 12 bases. V dropped 4 bases and J dropped 8; count of bases not matched to a gene: 7. The CDR3 contains 15 residues. Germline V CDR1 and CDR2: SGHNT, YYREEE (reference sequence). CDR3 protein: CASSNLAGGPHEQFF. DNA of the CDR3: TGTGCCAGCAGCAATCTAGCGGGAGGGCCCCATGAGCAGTTCTTC.

This clonotype was seen once. V gene TRBV7-9 combines with J gene TRBJ1-4; D may be TRBD1 (5 bases). This CDR3 has 15 amino acids. Trimming stripped 5 bases from V and 4 bases from J, with 14 bases between. CDR1 is SEHNR and CDR2 is FQNEAQ in the germline V gene (reference sequence). The CDR3 here is CASSKYSGLNEKLFF. Written as DNA, the CDR3 is TGTGCCAGCAGCAAATATTCGGGGCTTAATGAAAAACTGTTTTTT.

The V gene is TRBV12-3 or TRBV12-4, the J gene TRBJ2-5, with TRBD2 matching over 9 bases. V lost 3 bases and J lost 3; bases outside the gene matches: 5. This CDR3 is built from 15 residues. CDR3 protein: CASSFKREDKETQYF. In DNA form, the CDR3 reads TGTGCCAGCAGTTTTAAGCGGGAGGATAAAGAGACCCAGTACTTC.

In its sample, this clonotype was seen a few times. For the CDR3, the DNA is TGTGCCAGTGCAGGGAATGAGCAGTTCTTC. It specifies CASAGNEQFF. This sequence joins TRBV9 and TRBJ2-1; possible D gene TRBD1, 5 bases. The germline V and J ends were trimmed by 8 bases and 7 bases, with 7 bases remaining between them. The CDR3 covers 10 residues. Looked up from germline, CDR1 is SGDLS and CDR2 is YYNGEE.

The CDR3 reads CASSAHNSGANVLTF. The CDR3 DNA sequence: TGTGCCAGCAGTGCCCATAACTCTGGGGCCAACGTCCTGACTTTC. V usage is TRBV6-1 and J usage is TRBJ2-6; D unclear. Germline-derived CDR1 and CDR2 are MNHNS and SASEGT. The CDR3 length is 15 residues. Trimming took off 4 bases at V and 0 bases at J, with 7 bases between the two ends.

CDR3 residues: CATSGGGTSSYEQYF. The CDR3 DNA follows: TGTGCCACCAGCGGCGGCGGGACTAGCTCCTACGAGCAGTACTTC. The chain recombines TRBV15 with TRBJ2-7; 8 bases are shared with TRBD2. The J segment lost 0 bases and the V segment lost 5 bases, leaving 6 bases of the junction unmatched. Germline V gives CDR1 LNHNV, CDR2 YYDKDF (reference sequence). The CDR3 sequence is 15 residues long.

Only one count was recorded for this clonotype. The chain is built from TRBV7-9 and TRBJ2-2; 13 bases line up with TRBD2. Per germline, CDR1 SEHNR and CDR2 FQNEAQ (reference sequence). J was trimmed by 7 bases and V by 5 bases; bases with no gene match: 10. CDR3 size: 17 residues. The CDR3 reads CASSTSTSGRAVGELFF. For the CDR3, the DNA is TGTGCCAGCAGCACCTCAACTAGCGGGAGGGCCGTCGGGGAGCTGTTTTTT.

This clonotype was found once. The chain couples TRBV19 to TRBJ2-3; TRBD2 matches 7 bases. The CDR3 length is 14 residues. CDR1 LNHDA and CDR2 SQIVND come from the germline V gene (reference sequence). V was clipped by 3 bases and J by 5 bases; unmatched bases: 5. The CDR3 region has the DNA TGTGCCAGTAGTATTCGGGGGACTAAAGATACGCAGTATTTT. Its translation is CASSIRGTKDTQYF.

V gene TRBV13 combines with J gene TRBJ2-7; 8 bases agree with TRBD2. Trimming removed 4 bases from V and 6 bases from J; junction bases left unmatched: 11. The germline CDR1 and CDR2 sequences are PRHDT and FYEKMQ (reference sequence). This CDR3 has 15 amino acids. CDR3 loop: CASSSTMIAGSEQYF. As DNA, the CDR3 is TGTGCCAGCAGCTCGACGATGATAGCGGGAAGCGAGCAGTACTTC. Looking up the rest from reference TRBV13 and TRBJ2-7 gives the full variable domain: AAGVIQSPRHLIKEKRETATLKCYPIPRHDTVYWYQQGPGQDPQFLISFYEKMQSDKGSIPDRFSAQQFSDYHSELNMSSLELGDSALYFCASSSTMIAGSEQYFGPGTRLTVT.

The chain uses TRBV11-2 and TRBJ2-1; D gene unclear. The CDR3 loop spans 12 amino acids. V lost 3 bases to trimming and J lost 6 bases, with 6 bases between them. The germline V gene encodes CDR1 SGHAT and CDR2 FQNNGV. Here the CDR3 DNA reads TGTGCCAGCAGCTTTGCGCGCAATGAGCAGTTCTTC. Translation: CASSFARNEQFF.

Of note for this clonotype: One end of the junction varies from germline; a read error may be responsible. V usage is TRBV29-1 and J usage is TRBJ1-1; D is unclear. CDR3 size: 12 residues. Germline V lookup: CDR1 SQVTM, CDR2 ANQGSEA. DNA for the CDR3: TGCAGCGTTGAAGATCGAGAGCGAGCCGAGCTCTTT. Residues: CSVEDRERAELF.

V and J are TRBV20-1 and TRBJ2-1; unclear D gene. The CDR3 runs to 16 residues. The V gene's germline CDR1 is DFQATT and CDR2 SNEGSKA (reference sequence). Trimming removed 0 bases from V and 2 bases from J, with 14 bases in between. The CDR3 region has the DNA TGCAGTGCTAGAGATCTGAACTCACCAACCTACAATGAGCAGTTCTTC. This encodes CSARDLNSPTYNEQFF.